This T cell receptor (beta chain) comes out of a study of blood T cell repertoires in COVID-19. The CDR3 contains 14 residues. J gave up 7 bases and V 6 bases, and 8 bases lay outside the gene matches. Germline assignment: CDR1 ENHRY and CDR2 SYGVKD. Repertoires were generated with immunoSEQ multiplex PCR, while TCRdb's copy carries only in-frame clones and drops some. Of approximately 300,000 clones listed, more than 70% are singletons. Sequences were obtained from peripheral blood. The receptor was derived from a woman between 45 and 60 years old with acute or convalescent COVID-19. The rearrangement joins TRBV10-3 to TRBJ1-5; 8 bases match TRBD1. CDR3: CAISRQGLGQPQHF. Here the CDR3 DNA reads TGTGCCATCAGCCGACAGGGGCTGGGGCAGCCCCAGCATTTT.